Described below is a single T cell receptor (beta chain) sequence and its context. Its antigen is undetermined. The entry originates in a study of T cell responses to AZD1222 COVID-19 vaccine. The study's findings and limits: Mapped onto spike, vaccine-associated CD4 TCRs spanned it and were dominant at 160-218 and 743-854. Scientists sampled the repertoires only once the peak T cell response had passed.

Profiled with immunoSEQ multiplex PCR; TCRdb holds only in-frame clones, not every one. Of under 200,000 clones listed, around nine tenths were seen once; the top ten hold about 1%. CDR3 length: 12 residues. Per germline, CDR1 MNHNS and CDR2 SASEGT. Trimming pared 7 bases from V and 7 bases from J, leaving 8 bases between. The receptor comes from an adult who received the AZD1222 COVID-19 vaccine. The chain combines TRBV6-1 with TRBJ1-6; D unclear. Source: peripheral blood, taken 28 days after the second AZD1222 dose. The CDR3 spells CASMTSNSPLHF. The DNA of the CDR3 is TGTGCCAGCATGACAAGCAATTCACCCCTCCACTTT.